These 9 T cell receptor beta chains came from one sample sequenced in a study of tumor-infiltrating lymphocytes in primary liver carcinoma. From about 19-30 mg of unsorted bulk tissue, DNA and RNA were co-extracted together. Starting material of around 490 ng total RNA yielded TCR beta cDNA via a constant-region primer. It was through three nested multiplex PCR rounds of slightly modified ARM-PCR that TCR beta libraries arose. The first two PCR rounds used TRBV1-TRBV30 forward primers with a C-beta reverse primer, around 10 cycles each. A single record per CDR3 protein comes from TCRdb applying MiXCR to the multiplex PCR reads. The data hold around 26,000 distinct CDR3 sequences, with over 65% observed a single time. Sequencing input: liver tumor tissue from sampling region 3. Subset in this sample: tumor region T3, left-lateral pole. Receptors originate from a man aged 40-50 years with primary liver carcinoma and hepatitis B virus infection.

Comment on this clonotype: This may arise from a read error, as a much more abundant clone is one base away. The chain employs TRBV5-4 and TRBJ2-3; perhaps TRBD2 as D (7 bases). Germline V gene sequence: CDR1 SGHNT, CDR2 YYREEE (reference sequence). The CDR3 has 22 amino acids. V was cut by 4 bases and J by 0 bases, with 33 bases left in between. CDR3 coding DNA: TGTGCCAGCAGCCTGAAAAGGGGGTCTACCGGGAGGCACCACCCTAGCACAGATACGCAGTATTTT. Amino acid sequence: CASSLKRGSTGRHHPSTDTQYF.

CDR3 protein: CASSMYGGSRGNIQYF. In DNA, the CDR3 is TGTGCCAGTAGTATGTATGGCGGGAGTAGGGGAAACATTCAGTACTTC. This sequence joins TRBV19 and TRBJ2-4; TRBD2 aligns across 7 bases. V was pared by 3 bases and J by 6 bases, with 11 bases of the junction left unmatched. The germline CDR1 and CDR2 sequences are LNHDA and SQIVND (reference sequence). The CDR3 loop spans 16 amino acids. The entire variable domain, with the rest obtained from reference TRBV19 and TRBJ2-4, is as follows: DGGITQSPKYLFRKEGQNVTLSCEQNLNHDAMYWYRQDPGQGLRLIYYSQIVNDFQKGDIAEGYSVSREKKESFPLTVTSAQKNPTAFYLCASSMYGGSRGNIQYFGAGTRLSVL.

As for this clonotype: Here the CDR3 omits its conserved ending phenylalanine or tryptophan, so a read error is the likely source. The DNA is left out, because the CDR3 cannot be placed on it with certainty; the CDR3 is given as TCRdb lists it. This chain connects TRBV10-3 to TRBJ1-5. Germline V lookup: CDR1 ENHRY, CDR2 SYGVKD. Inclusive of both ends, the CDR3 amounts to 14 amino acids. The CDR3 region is CAISEYEGDQPRHS.

CDR3 in amino acids: CASSEREGQNEQFF. CDR3 sequence (DNA): TGTGCCAGCAGTGAAAGAGAGGGACAGAATGAGCAGTTCTTC. The chain has TRBV6-1 and TRBJ2-1; 7 bases map to TRBD1. In germline, CDR1 is MNHNS, CDR2 SASEGT. With 2 bases clipped from V and 7 bases from J, the junction kept 5 bases outside the gene matches. CDR3 length: 14 amino acids.

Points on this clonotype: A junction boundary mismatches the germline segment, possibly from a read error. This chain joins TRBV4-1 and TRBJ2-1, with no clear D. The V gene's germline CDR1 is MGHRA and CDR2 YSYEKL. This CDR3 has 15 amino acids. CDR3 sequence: CASSLLGNSNNVQFF. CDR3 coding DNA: TGCGCCAGCAGCCTGCTCGGTAACAGCAACAATGTGCAGTTCTTC.

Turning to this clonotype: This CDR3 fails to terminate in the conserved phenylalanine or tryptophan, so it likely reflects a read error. CDR3 sequence: CAISRISGQEAQYY. CDR3 sequence (DNA): TGTGCCATCAGCCGGATTAGCGGTCAAGAGGCCCAGTACTAC. V usage is TRBV10-3 and J usage is TRBJ2-5; D may be TRBD2 (6 bases). The CDR3 totals 14 residues. Germline V gene sequence: CDR1 ENHRY, CDR2 SYGVKD.

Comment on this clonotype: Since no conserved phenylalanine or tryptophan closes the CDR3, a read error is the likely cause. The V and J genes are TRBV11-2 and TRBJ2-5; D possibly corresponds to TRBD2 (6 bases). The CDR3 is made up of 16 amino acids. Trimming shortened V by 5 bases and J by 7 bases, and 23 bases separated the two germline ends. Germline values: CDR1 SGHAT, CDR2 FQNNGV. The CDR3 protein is CASSQTTGGGKGTQYS. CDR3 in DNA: TGTGCCAGCAGCCAAACTACTGGTGGGGGGAAAGGGACCCAGTACTCC.

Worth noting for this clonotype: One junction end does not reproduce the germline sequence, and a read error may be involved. The CDR3 loop reads CANSPGRWYEQYF. The CDR3 coding sequence is TGCGCCAATAGCCCGGGCCGTTGGTACGAGCAGTATTTC. The chain couples TRBV4-1 to TRBJ2-7; D is ambiguous. The CDR3 is 13 residues long. The V gene's germline CDR1 is MGHRA and CDR2 YSYEKL.

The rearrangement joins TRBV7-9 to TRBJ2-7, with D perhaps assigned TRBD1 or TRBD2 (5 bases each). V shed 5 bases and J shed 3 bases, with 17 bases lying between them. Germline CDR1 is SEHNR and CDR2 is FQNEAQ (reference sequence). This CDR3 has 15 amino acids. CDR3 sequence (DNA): TGTGCCAGCAGCGAAAATAGAGGGGTTGGCTACGAGCAGTACTTC. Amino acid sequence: CASSENRGVGYEQYF.